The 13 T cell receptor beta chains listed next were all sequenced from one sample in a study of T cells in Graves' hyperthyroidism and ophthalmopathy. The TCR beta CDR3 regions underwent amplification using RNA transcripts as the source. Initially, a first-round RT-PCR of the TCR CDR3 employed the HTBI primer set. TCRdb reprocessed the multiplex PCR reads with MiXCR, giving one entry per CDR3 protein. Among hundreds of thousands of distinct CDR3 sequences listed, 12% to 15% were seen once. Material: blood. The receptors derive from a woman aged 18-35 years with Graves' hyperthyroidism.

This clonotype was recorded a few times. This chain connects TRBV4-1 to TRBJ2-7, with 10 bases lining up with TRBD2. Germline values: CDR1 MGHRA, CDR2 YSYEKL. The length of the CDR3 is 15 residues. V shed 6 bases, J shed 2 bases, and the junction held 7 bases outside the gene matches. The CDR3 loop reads CASSQIGLAAYEQYF. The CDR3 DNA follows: TGCGCCAGCAGTCAAATCGGACTAGCGGCCTACGAGCAGTACTTC.

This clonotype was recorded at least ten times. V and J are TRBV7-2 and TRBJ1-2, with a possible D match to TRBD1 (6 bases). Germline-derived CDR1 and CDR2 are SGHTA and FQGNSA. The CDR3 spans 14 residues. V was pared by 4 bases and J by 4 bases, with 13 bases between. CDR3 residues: CASSSRGLGYGYTF. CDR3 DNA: TGTGCCAGCAGCTCCAGGGGCCTAGGCTATGGCTACACCTTC.

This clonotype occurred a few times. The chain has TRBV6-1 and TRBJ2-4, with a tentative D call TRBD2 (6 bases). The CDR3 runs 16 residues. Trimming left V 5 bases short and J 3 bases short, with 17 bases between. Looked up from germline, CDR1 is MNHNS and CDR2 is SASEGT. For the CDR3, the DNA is TGTGCCAGCAGTCCGCCGCCGGGGGTGGGCAAAAACATTCAGTACTTC. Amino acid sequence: CASSPPPGVGKNIQYF.

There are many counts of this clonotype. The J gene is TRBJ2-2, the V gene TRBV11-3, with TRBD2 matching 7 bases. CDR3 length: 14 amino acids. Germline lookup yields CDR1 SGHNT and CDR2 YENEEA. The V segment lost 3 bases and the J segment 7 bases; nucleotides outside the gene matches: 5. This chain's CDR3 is CASSLAGENGELFF. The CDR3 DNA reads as TGTGCCAGCAGCTTGGCGGGAGAGAACGGGGAGCTGTTTTTT.

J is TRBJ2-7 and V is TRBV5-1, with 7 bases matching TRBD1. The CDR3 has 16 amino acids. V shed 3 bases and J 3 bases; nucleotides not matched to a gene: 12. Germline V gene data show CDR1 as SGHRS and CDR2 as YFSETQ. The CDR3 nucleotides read TGCGCCAGCAGCTCCCGGACAGGCTCCCTCCTCTACGAGCAGTACTTC. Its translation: CASSSRTGSLLYEQYF.

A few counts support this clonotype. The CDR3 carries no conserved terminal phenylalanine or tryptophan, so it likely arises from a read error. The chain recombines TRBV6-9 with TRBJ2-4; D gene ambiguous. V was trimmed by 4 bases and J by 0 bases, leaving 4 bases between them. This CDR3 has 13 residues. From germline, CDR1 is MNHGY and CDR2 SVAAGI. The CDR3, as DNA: TGTGCCAGCAGTTGGCTAGCCAAAAACATTCAGTACCTC. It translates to CASSWLAKNIQYL.

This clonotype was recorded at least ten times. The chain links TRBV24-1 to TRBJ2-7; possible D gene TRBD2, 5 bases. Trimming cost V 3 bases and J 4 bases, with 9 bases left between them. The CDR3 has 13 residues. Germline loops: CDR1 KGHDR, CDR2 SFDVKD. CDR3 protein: CATSDSGYYEQYF. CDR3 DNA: TGTGCCACCAGTGATAGCGGTTATTACGAGCAGTACTTC.

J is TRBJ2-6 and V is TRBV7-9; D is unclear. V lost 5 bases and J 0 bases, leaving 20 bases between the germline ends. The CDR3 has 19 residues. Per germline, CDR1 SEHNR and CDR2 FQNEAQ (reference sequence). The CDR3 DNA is TGTGCCAGCAGCCCGTGGGCGTCATCGCCCCACTCTGGGGCCAACGTCCTGACTTTC. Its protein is CASSPWASSPHSGANVLTF. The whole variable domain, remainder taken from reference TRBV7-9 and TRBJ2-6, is DTGVSQNPRHKITKRGQNVTFRCDPISEHNRLYWYRQTLGQGPEFLTYFQNEAQLEKSRLLSDRFSAERPKGSFSTLEIQRTEQGDSAMYLCASSPWASSPHSGANVLTFGAGSRLTVL.

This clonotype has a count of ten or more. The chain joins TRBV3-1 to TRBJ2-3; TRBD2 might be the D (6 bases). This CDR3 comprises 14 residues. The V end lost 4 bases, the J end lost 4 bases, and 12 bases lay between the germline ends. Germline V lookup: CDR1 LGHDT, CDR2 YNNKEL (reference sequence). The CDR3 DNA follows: TGTGCCAGCAGCCTGACTAGACGGGCAGATACGCAGTATTTT. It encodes CASSLTRRADTQYF.

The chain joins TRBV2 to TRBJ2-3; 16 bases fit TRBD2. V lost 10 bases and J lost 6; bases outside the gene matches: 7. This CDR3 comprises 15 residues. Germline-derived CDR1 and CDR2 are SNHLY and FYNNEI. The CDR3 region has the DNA TGTGCCAACAGGGGACTAGCGGGAGGGCCGGATACGCAGTATTTT. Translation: CANRGLAGGPDTQYF.

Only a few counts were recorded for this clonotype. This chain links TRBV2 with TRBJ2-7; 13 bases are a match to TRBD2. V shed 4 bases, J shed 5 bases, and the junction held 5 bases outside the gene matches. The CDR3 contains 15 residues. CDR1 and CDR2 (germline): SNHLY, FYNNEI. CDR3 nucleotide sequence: TGTGCCAGCAGTGGACTAGCGGGAGGAAGAGACGAGCAGTACTTC. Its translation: CASSGLAGGRDEQYF.

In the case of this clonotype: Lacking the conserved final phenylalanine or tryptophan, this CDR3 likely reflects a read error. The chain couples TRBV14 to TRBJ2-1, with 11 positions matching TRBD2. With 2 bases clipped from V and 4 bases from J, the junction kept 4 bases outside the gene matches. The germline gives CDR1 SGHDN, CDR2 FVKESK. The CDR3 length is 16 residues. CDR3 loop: CASSQRGLAEYNEQFL. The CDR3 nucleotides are TGTGCCAGCAGCCAAAGGGGACTAGCGGAGTACAATGAGCAGTTCTTA.

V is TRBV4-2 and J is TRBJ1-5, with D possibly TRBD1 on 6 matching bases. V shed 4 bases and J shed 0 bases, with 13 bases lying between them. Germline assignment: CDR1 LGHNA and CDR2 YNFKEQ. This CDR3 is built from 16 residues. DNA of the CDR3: TGTGCCAGCAGCCGAGGGGGGATTTATAGCAATCAGCCCCAGCATTTT. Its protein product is CASSRGGIYSNQPQHF.